This T cell receptor beta chain was profiled in a study of technical replicates of blood from a few donors. Trimming at V came to 4 bases and at J to 5 bases, leaving 8 bases not matched to a gene. This CDR3 has 15 residues. The germline V gene encodes CDR1 MGHRA and CDR2 YSYEKL. The repertoire was sequenced with immunoSEQ multiplex PCR; TCRdb's copy has only in-frame clones and lacks some. The sample has roughly 100,000 clones, approximately 95% seen once. The chain joins TRBV4-1 to TRBJ2-1; 7 bases are shared with TRBD1. The sequencing input was T cells isolated from PBMCs. This receptor was obtained from a human donor in good health. CDR3 residues: CASSLRDRLHNEQFF. Written as DNA, the CDR3 is TGCGCCAGCAGCCTCCGGGACAGACTTCACAATGAGCAGTTCTTC.